Given below is one T cell receptor beta chain in context. Its antigen is unidentified. Since it is a stray read in a library aimed at alpha chains, this beta chain has a size that is not meaningful. The CDR3 is made up of 14 amino acids. V dropped 4 bases and J dropped 4 bases, with 8 bases sitting between them. CDR1 is LGHDT, CDR2 YNNKEL, per germline (reference sequence). TCRdb re-derived calls from the 5' RACE reads in MiXCR, one entry per CDR3 protein. The sample includes 9,900 or so distinct CDR3 sequences, 9.5% to 15% seen only once; the top ten take over 9.5%. The time point denotes: sample taken at primary tumor resection. These data belong to a study of spatial heterogeneity in lung cancer. Study-wide points: Intratumoral expanded alpha and beta TCR counts were found to track tumor mutation counts.

The source is a male donor with early-stage non-small cell lung cancer. The sample in question was lung tumor tissue, obtained at surgery. This chain uses TRBV3-1 with TRBJ1-6, with D uncertain. The CDR3 nucleotides are TGTGCCAGCAGCCGGACGGGGTATAATTCACCCCTCCACTTT. It specifies CASSRTGYNSPLHF. Looking up the rest from reference TRBV3-1 and TRBJ1-6 gives the full variable domain: DTAVSQTPKYLVTQMGNDKSIKCEQNLGHDTMYWYKQDSKKFLKIMFSYNNKELIINETVPNRFSPKSPDKAHLNLHINSLELGDSAVYFCASSRTGYNSPLHFGNGTRLTVT.